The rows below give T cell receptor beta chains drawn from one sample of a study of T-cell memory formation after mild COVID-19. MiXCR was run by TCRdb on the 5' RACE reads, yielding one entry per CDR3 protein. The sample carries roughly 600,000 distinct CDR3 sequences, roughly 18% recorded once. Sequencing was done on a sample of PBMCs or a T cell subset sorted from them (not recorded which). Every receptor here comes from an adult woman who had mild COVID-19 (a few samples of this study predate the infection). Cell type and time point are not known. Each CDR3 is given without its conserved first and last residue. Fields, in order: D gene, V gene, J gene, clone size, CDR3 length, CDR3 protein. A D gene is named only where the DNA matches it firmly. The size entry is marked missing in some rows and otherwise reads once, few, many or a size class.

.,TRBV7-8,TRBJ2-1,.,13,ASSLGGQGIAEQF
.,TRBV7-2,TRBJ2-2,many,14,ASSLAPTRGIGELF
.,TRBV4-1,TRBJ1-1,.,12,ASSQPPGPKRTF
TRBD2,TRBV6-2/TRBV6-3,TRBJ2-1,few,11,ASSYSRGTNPI
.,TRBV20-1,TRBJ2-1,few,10,SARGPAAEQF
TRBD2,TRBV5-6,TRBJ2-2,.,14,ASSTGLAGATGELF
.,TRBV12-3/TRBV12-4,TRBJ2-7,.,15,ASSMLLRPLKPDEQY
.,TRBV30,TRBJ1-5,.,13,AWSNPGGGFQPQH
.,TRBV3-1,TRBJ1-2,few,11,ASSQVTGQGYT
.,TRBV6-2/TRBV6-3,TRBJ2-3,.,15,ASSYTPGLAYADTQY
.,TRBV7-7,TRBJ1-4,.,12,ASSWTDGAYRLF
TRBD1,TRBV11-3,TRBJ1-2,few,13,ASSLVSGTGGGYT
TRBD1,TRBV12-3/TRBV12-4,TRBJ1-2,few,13,ASSLRGQGDAGYT
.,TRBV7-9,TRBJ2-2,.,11,ASSLTVETELF
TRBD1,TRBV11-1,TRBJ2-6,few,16,ASSLEGQGLSGANVLT
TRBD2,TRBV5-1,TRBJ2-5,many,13,ASSLRGSGQETQY
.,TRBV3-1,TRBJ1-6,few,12,ASSPRTENSPLH
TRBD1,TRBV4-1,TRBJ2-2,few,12,ASSLRDRGWELF
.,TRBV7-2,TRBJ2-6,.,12,ASSSDPGANVLT
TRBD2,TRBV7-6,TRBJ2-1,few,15,ASSLETSGSPYNEQF
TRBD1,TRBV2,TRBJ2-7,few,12,ASSGRDRPYEQY
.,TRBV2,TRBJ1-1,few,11,ASSEAGLPEAF